These 8 T cell receptor beta chains were sequenced from one sample in a study of technical replicates of blood from several donors. Generated by immunoSEQ multiplex PCR, the TCRdb table keeps only in-frame clones and is missing some. The repertoire consists of approximately 100,000 clones, with roughly 95% occurring once and the leading ten covering 0.21%. Sequences were obtained from T cells isolated from PBMCs. The receptors stem from a human donor in good health.

The rearrangement joins TRBV6-6 to TRBJ2-3; D unclear. Looked up from germline, CDR1 is MNHNY and CDR2 is SVGAGI (reference sequence). The CDR3 contains 13 residues. The ends were cut back, 8 bases at V and 8 bases at J, with 17 bases in the middle. CDR3 DNA sequence: TGTGCCAGCGGCACCATGAGGAGTGGTACGCAGTATTTT. It translates to CASGTMRSGTQYF.

The chain is built from TRBV19 and TRBJ1-2; TRBD1 aligns across 10 bases. Germline CDR1 and CDR2: LNHDA and SQIVND (reference sequence). The CDR3 consists of 15 residues. Losses at the gene ends were 6 bases for V and 3 bases for J; bases not matched to a gene: 7. CDR3 in amino acids: CASRAVGQGDYGYTF. CDR3 coding DNA: TGTGCCAGTAGGGCGGTAGGACAGGGGGACTATGGCTACACCTTC.

This chain joins TRBV28 and TRBJ2-7; 7 positions agree with TRBD2. The V gene end was trimmed by 3 bases and the J gene end by 0 bases; junction bases not matched to a gene: 5. Germline CDR1 and CDR2: MDHEN and SYDVKM. There are 15 residues in the CDR3. CDR3 residues: CASSFSGGTSYEQYF. Here the CDR3 DNA reads TGTGCCAGCAGTTTTTCGGGGGGTACCTCCTACGAGCAGTACTTC. Using reference TRBV28 and TRBJ2-7 for the parts outside the CDR3, the full variable domain is DVKVTQSSRYLVKRTGEKVFLECVQDMDHENMFWYRQDPGLGLRLIYFSYDVKMKEKGDIPEGYSVSREKKERFSLILESASTNQTSMYLCASSFSGGTSYEQYFGPGTRLTVT.

The chain links TRBV6-5 to TRBJ2-1, with 9 bases that match TRBD2. CDR1 is MNHEY, CDR2 SVGAGI, per germline. The junction had 7 bases not matched to a gene; V was cut back by 6 bases and J by 4 bases. CDR3 length equals 15 residues. The CDR3 sequence is CASSPGSGGYNEQFF. CDR3 DNA sequence: TGTGCCAGCAGCCCGGGTAGCGGGGGTTACAATGAGCAGTTCTTC.

This chain links TRBV27 with TRBJ1-1; TRBD1 agrees at 8 bases. In germline, CDR1 is MNHEY, CDR2 SMNVEV (reference sequence). This CDR3 has 13 amino acids. Trimming took 6 bases from V and 4 from J; bases not matched to a gene: 4. In DNA, the CDR3 is TGTGCCAGCAGGCAGACAGGGGCCACTGAAGCTTTCTTT. This sequence encodes CASRQTGATEAFF.

V is TRBV7-3 and J is TRBJ2-5, with 8 bases lining up with TRBD2. The ends lost 1 base at V and 2 bases at J; junction bases unmatched: 9. Germline V gene sequence: CDR1 SGHTA, CDR2 FQGTGA. The CDR3 extends over 17 amino acids. DNA for the CDR3: TGTGCCAGCAGCTTAAAGGGTGGCGGGGGGCTGCAAGAGACCCAGTACTTC. Its protein product is CASSLKGGGGLQETQYF.

The gene calls are TRBV20-1 and TRBJ1-2, with D uncertain. The CDR3 covers 10 residues. V was shortened by 3 bases and J by 8 bases, with 7 bases between the two germline ends. Looked up from germline, CDR1 is DFQATT and CDR2 is SNEGSKA (reference sequence). Here the CDR3 DNA reads TGCAGTGCTAGCGTTATGGGCTACACCTTC. It codes for CSASVMGYTF.

V usage is TRBV25-1 and J usage is TRBJ1-2; D gene unclear. Trimming cost V 6 bases and J 8 bases, with 25 bases left between them. The CDR3 covers 16 residues. The germline gives CDR1 MGHDK, CDR2 SYGVNS. CDR3 nucleotides: TGTGCCAGCAGGGGCCTCCGCGGGCCTACTGAGGGCGGCTACACCTTC. Translating it yields CASRGLRGPTEGGYTF.